This TCR beta chain was identified in a study of T-cell memory formation after mild COVID-19. Study-wide results and limits: Memory from before infection featured some responding clones, which suggests cross-reactive memory joined. Contracting CD4+ clones sat mainly in CM and EM; CD8+ in EMRA.

CDR1 is LGHDT, CDR2 YNNKEL, per germline (reference sequence). V was cut by 1 base and J by 6 bases, with 17 bases left in between. This CDR3 has 16 amino acids. This clonotype was seen a few times. Its antigen is undetermined. Amplification by 5'RACE using constant-segment primers produced TCR alpha and TCR beta cDNA libraries that carried sample barcodes and UMIs. TCRdb redid the calling of the 5' RACE reads with MiXCR, one entry per CDR3 protein. Here the sample spans hundreds of thousands of distinct CDR3 sequences, 25% to 30% being singletons. This sequence was found in an adult woman who had mild COVID-19 (a few samples of this study predate the infection). Cell type and time point are not known. The sequenced sample consisted of PBMCs or a T cell subset sorted from them (not recorded which). The chain uses TRBV3-1 and TRBJ2-3, with D maybe TRBD2 (7 bases). CDR3 in amino acids: CASSQGFFGGHDTQYF. As DNA, the CDR3 is TGTGCCAGCAGCCAAGGATTCTTCGGGGGGCATGATACGCAGTATTTT.